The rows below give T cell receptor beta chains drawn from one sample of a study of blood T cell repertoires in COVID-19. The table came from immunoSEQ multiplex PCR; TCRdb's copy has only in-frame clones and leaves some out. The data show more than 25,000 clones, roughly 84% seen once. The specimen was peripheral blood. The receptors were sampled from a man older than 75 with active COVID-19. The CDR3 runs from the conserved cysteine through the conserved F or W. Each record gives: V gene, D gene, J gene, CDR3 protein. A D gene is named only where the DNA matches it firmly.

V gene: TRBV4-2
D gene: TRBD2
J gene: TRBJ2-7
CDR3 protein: CASSQLAGSSYEQYF

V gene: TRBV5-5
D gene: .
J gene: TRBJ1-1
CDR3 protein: CASRRTATEAFF

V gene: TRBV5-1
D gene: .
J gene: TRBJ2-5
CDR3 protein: CASSLEETQYF

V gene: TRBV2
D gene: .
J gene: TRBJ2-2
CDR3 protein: CASSDGNPNTGELFF

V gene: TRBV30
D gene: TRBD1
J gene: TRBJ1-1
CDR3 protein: CAWSALTGRGGTEAFF

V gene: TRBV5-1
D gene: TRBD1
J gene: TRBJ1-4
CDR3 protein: CASSPQGAANEKLFF

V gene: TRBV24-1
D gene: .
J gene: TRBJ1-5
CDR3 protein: CATSDGGHGPQHF

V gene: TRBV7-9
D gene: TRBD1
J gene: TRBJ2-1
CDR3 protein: CASSLGGTGGRDEQFF

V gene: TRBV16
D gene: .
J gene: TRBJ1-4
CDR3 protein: CASSQSRATNEKLFF

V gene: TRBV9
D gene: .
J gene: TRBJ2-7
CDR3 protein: CASSYGGPAYEQYF

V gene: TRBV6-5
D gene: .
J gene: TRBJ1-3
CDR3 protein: CASSRSTFSGNTIYF

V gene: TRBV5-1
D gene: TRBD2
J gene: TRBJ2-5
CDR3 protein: CASSLASAGGQETQYF

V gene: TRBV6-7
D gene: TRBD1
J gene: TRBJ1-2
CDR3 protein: CASRQGWEGYTF

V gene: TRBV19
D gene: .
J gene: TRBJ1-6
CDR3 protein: CASSGREGVNSPLHF

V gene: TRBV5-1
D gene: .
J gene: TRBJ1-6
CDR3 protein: CASSLTDATRNSPLHF

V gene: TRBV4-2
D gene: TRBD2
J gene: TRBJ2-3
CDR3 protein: CASSQDGSSGGTDTQYF

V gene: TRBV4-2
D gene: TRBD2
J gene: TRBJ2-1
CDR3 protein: CASSQDSGGAHNEQFF

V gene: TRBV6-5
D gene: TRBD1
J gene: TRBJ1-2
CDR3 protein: CASTRTGGFLGYTF

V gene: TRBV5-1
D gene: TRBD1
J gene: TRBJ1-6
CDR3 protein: CASSQSPGQSNSPLHF

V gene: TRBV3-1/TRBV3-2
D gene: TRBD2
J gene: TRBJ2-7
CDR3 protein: CASSRGRESYEQYF

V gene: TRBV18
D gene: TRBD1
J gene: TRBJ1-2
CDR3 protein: CASSPKPGQGYGYTF

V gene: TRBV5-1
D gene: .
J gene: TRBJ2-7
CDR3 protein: CASSPGTGDYEQYF

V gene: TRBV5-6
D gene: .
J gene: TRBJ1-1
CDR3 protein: CASSSRRGLGGTEAFF

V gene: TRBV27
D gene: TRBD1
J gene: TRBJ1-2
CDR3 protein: CASSATTGGNGYTF

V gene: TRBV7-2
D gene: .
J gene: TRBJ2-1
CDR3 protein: CASSSRPGGTANNEQFF

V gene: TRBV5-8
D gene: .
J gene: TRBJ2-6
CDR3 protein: CARKQGAGANVLTF

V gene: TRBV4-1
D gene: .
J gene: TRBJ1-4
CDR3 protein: CASSQPGKRTNEKLFF

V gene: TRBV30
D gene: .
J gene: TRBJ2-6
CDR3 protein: CAWDPNSGANVLTF

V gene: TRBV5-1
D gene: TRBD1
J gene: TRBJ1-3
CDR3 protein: CASSSRDSNSGNTIYF

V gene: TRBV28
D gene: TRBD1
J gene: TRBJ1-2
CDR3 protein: CASSLWDRGGGYTF

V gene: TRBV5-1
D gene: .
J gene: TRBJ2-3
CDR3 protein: CASSLKGGSDTQYF

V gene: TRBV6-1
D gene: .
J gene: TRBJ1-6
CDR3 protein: CASSEASRPLHF

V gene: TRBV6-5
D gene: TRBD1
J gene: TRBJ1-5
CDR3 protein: CASTRDSSQPQHF

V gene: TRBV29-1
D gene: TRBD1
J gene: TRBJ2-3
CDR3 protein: CSVLTGVTDTQYF

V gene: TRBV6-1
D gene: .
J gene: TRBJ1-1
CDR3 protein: CASREGQSYTEAFF

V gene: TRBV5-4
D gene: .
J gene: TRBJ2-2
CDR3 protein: CASSLNRGSNTGELFF

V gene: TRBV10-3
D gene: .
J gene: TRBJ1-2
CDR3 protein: CAISESSQGNGYTF

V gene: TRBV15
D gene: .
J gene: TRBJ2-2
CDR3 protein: CATLDRFANTGELFF

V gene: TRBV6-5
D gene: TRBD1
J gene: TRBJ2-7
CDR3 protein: CASSYSRDRASYEQYF

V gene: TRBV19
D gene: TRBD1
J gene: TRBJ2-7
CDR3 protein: CASSWTGRPPYEQYF

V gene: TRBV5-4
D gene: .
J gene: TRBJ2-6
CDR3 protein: CASSSRTGMGANVLTF

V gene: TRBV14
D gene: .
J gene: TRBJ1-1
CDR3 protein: CASSHVHANTEAFF

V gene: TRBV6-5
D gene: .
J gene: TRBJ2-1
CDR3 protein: CASRRTGNNEQFF

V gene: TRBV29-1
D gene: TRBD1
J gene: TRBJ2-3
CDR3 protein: CSVSDRGADTQYF

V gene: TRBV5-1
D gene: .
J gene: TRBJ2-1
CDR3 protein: CASSLAGDSRSNEQFF

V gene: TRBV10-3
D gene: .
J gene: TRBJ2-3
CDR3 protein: CAISESGRDTDTQYF

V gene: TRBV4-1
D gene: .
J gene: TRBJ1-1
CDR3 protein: CASSLQLNTEAFF

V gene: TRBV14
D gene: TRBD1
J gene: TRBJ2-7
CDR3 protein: CASSWSGGYYEQYF

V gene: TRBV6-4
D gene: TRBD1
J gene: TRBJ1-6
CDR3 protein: CASNIPGQGIDF

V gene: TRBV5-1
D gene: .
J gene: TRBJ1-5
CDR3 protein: CASSAELNQPQHF